These 18 T cell receptor beta chains originate from one sample sequenced in a study of blood T cell repertoires in COVID-19. This table comes from immunoSEQ multiplex PCR, and its TCRdb copy is limited to in-frame clones, with some not included. The repertoire holds about 160,000 clones, with 80% to 90% as singletons. The sequenced sample consisted of peripheral blood. The receptors originated from a woman in her sixties or seventies who had recovered from COVID-19.

V gene TRBV27 combines with J gene TRBJ2-1; tentatively, D is TRBD2 (5 bases). Trimming shortened V by 1 base and J by 0 bases, and 10 bases separated the two germline ends. From germline, CDR1 is MNHEY and CDR2 SMNVEV (reference sequence). This CDR3 contains 16 residues. CDR3 loop: CASSLFAGTSYNEQFF. In nucleotides, the CDR3 is TGTGCCAGCAGTTTATTTGCGGGTACCTCCTACAATGAGCAGTTCTTC.

The rearrangement joins TRBV2 to TRBJ2-5, with TRBD1 as a possible D gene (5 bases). Germline assignment: CDR1 SNHLY and CDR2 FYNNEI. Trimming stripped 6 bases from V and 1 base from J, with 15 bases between. The CDR3 length is 15 residues. CDR3 in DNA: TGTGCCAGCAGCCCCCAGGGAACGATCCAAGAGACCCAGTACTTC. It specifies CASSPQGTIQETQYF. The complete variable domain, with remaining parts taken from reference TRBV2 and TRBJ2-5, reads EPEVTQTPSHQVTQMGQEVILRCVPISNHLYFYWYRQILGQKVEFLVSFYNNEISEKSEIFDDQFSVERPDGSNFTLKIRSTKLEDSAMYFCASSPQGTIQETQYFGPGTRLLVL.

This chain uses TRBV28 with TRBJ1-6; TRBD1 matches 10 bases. The germline V gene has CDR1 MDHEN and CDR2 SYDVKM. Losses at the gene ends were 5 bases for V and 7 bases for J; bases not matched to a gene: 11. There are 17 residues in the CDR3. CDR3 amino acids: CASSTTGTGAGNSPLHF. The CDR3 nucleotides read TGTGCCAGCAGTACTACGGGGACAGGGGCCGGGAATTCACCCCTCCACTTT.

CDR3 coding DNA: TGTGCCAGCAGCTCGGGGGGGCCGGGAGAGACCCAGTACTTC. Translation: CASSSGGPGETQYF. V and J are TRBV7-2 and TRBJ2-5; 8 bases agree with TRBD2. The germline V gene has CDR1 SGHTA and CDR2 FQGNSA. J was trimmed by 4 bases and V by 4 bases; bases with no gene match: 5. The CDR3 is 14 residues long.

The V call is TRBV10-2, the J call TRBJ1-5; D is undetermined. The CDR3 runs to 14 residues. V was cut by 0 bases and J by 1 base, with 4 bases left in between. Germline CDR1 and CDR2: WSHSY and SAAADI. CDR3 bases: TGCGCCAGCAGTGAGTCGGGCAGCAATCAGCCCCAGCATTTT. It codes for CASSESGSNQPQHF.

This clone has just a few counts. This chain connects TRBV30 to TRBJ1-2; D not certain. Germline lookup yields CDR1 GTSNPN and CDR2 SVGIG (reference sequence). Trimming removed 1 base from V and 7 bases from J, with 19 bases in between. This CDR3 contains 15 residues. CDR3 protein: CAWSDWRGRYGGYTF. The CDR3 DNA sequence: TGTGCCTGGAGTGACTGGCGAGGGAGGTATGGTGGCTACACCTTC.

The CDR3 spells CASSQGTHYGYTF. The CDR3 coding sequence is TGTGCCAGCAGCCAAGGGACACACTATGGCTACACCTTC. The chain is built from TRBV14 and TRBJ1-2; D is perhaps TRBD1 (5 bases). The CDR3 has 13 residues. V was trimmed by 1 base and J by 3 bases, leaving 6 bases between them. CDR1 and CDR2 (germline): SGHDN, FVKESK. Together with reference TRBV14 and TRBJ1-2, the CDR3 gives the full variable domain: EAGVTQFPSHSVIEKGQTVTLRCDPISGHDNLYWYRRVMGKEIKFLLHFVKESKQDESGMPNNRFLAERTGGTYSTLKVQPAELEDSGVYFCASSQGTHYGYTFGSGTRLTVV.

V gene TRBV7-8 combines with J gene TRBJ2-2; 10 positions match TRBD2. The CDR3 consists of 15 residues. CDR1 SGHVS and CDR2 FQNEAQ come from the germline V gene. Trimming removed 1 base from V and 8 bases from J; junction bases left unmatched: 4. The CDR3 is CASSLGSGGVGELFF. DNA of the CDR3: TGTGCCAGCAGCTTAGGGAGCGGGGGGGTTGGGGAGCTGTTTTTT.

V and J are TRBV11-2 and TRBJ2-7; 7 bases map to TRBD1. There are 14 residues in the CDR3. J lost 3 bases, V lost 5 bases, and 7 bases had no gene match. Germline CDR1 SGHAT, CDR2 FQNNGV. The CDR3 loop is CASSNDRDSYEQYF. The CDR3 DNA reads TGTGCCAGCAGCAACGACCGGGACAGCTACGAGCAGTACTTC.

This rearrangement joins TRBV28 to TRBJ2-1; 12 positions agree with TRBD2. The CDR3 runs 13 residues. CDR1 MDHEN and CDR2 SYDVKM come from the germline V gene. V lost 3 bases to trimming and J lost 10 bases; unmatched junction nucleotides: 1. This CDR3 reads CASSFLAGGEQFF. The CDR3, as DNA: TGTGCCAGCAGTTTTCTAGCGGGGGGGGAGCAGTTCTTC.

The chain combines TRBV7-2 with TRBJ1-5; a possible D gene is TRBD1 (6 bases). This CDR3 has 15 residues. Germline V gene sequence: CDR1 SGHTA, CDR2 FQGNSA. The V end lost 4 bases, the J end lost 2 bases, and 12 bases lay between the germline ends. The CDR3 protein is CASSSLSGGNQPQHF. The CDR3 DNA is TGTGCCAGCAGCTCCCTTTCAGGGGGCAATCAGCCCCAGCATTTT. Complete variable domain (other parts from reference TRBV7-2 and TRBJ1-5): GAGVSQSPSNKVTEKGKDVELRCDPISGHTALYWYRQSLGQGLEFLIYFQGNSAPDKSGLPSDRFSAERTGGSVSTLTIQRTQQEDSAVYLCASSSLSGGNQPQHFGDGTRLSIL.

The chain combines TRBV5-1 with TRBJ2-4; weak D call: TRBD2 (5 bases). Trimming removed 7 bases at V and 8 bases at J, with 10 bases between. From germline, CDR1 is SGHRS and CDR2 YFSETQ. The CDR3 runs 11 residues. CDR3 sequence (DNA): TGCGCCAGCTCCCTCGGGGACATTCAGTACTTC. It specifies CASSLGDIQYF.

In this sample, this clone turned up once. A read error may produce the germline difference seen at one junction end. This chain uses TRBV11-2 with TRBJ1-2; D perhaps matches TRBD1 (5 bases). Germline-derived CDR1 and CDR2 are SGHAT and FQNNGV. This CDR3 is built from 15 residues. For the CDR3, the DNA is TGTGCCAGCAGCTTAGTACGAGGCCGGGACTATGGCTATACCTTC. Protein product: CASSLVRGRDYGYTF.

The rearrangement links TRBV30 to TRBJ2-7, with D tentatively TRBD1 (5 bases). The length of the CDR3 is 12 residues. Looked up from germline, CDR1 is GTSNPN and CDR2 is SVGIG (reference sequence). V lost 3 bases to trimming and J lost 6 bases, with 12 bases between them. As DNA, the CDR3 is TGTGCCTGGAGAACAGGTGAGACCGAGCAGTACTTC. Its translation is CAWRTGETEQYF.

The chain carries TRBV21-1 and TRBJ1-5; TRBD1, the D gene given by the table, was not confirmed from the DNA. TRBV21-1 is designated a pseudogene. The CDR3 sequence is 18 residues long. This CDR3 reads CASSKEYGQGGSNQPQHF. CDR3 bases: TGTGCCAGCAGCAAAGAGTATGGGCAGGGTGGGAGCAATCAGCCCCAGCATTTT.

This rearrangement joins TRBV9 to TRBJ2-3; 7 positions agree with TRBD2. The V segment lost 4 bases and the J segment 2 bases; nucleotides outside the gene matches: 7. The CDR3 contains 15 residues. Germline V gives CDR1 SGDLS, CDR2 YYNGEE. The CDR3 here is CASSLSGAFTDTQYF. In DNA form, the CDR3 reads TGTGCCAGCAGCCTCAGCGGGGCCTTCACAGATACGCAGTATTTT.

This clone was recorded once. The rearrangement links TRBV28 to TRBJ1-2; D is unresolved. The germline gives CDR1 MDHEN, CDR2 SYDVKM. The CDR3 runs 13 residues. The V gene lost 8 bases and the J gene lost 7 bases, with 17 bases spanning the gap. As DNA, the CDR3 is TGTGCCAGCCGTGACTCTCCCACGGGTGGCTACACCTTC. As protein: CASRDSPTGGYTF.

As DNA, the CDR3 is TGTGCCAGCAGCCGAGCGGGGGGGCAAAATACAGATACGCAGTATTTT. Its protein product is CASSRAGGQNTDTQYF. V is TRBV6-6 and J is TRBJ2-3; 10 bases are shared with TRBD2. Germline-derived CDR1 and CDR2 are MNHNY and SVGAGI (reference sequence). The V gene end was trimmed by 6 bases and the J gene end by 3 bases; junction bases not matched to a gene: 9. The CDR3 has 16 amino acids.